Shown below are 22 T cell receptor beta chains from a single sample sequenced in a study of CD8 T cells in Susac syndrome. The authors reverse transcribed about 0.5 to 1 ug RNA with random hexamers. TCRdb processed the immunoSEQ multiplex PCR reads anew with MiXCR; each CDR3 protein has one entry. The table has around 200,000 distinct CDR3 sequences, 85% to 95% seen once; the top ten hold about 0.095%. The sequenced sample was CD4+ T cells from PBMCs. The receptors come from a human donor in good health.

The rearrangement uses TRBV2 and TRBJ2-1; 9 positions match TRBD2. V was pared by 5 bases and J by 4 bases, with 6 bases of the junction left unmatched. CDR1 SNHLY and CDR2 FYNNEI come from the germline V gene. This CDR3 region has 15 residues. The CDR3 nucleotides read TGTGCCAGCAGTACTAGCGGGCCCGCTTACAATGAGCAGTTCTTC. Protein sequence: CASSTSGPAYNEQFF.

The rearrangement uses TRBV3-1 and TRBJ1-1; no clear D gene. The V end was cut by 3 bases, the J end by 0 bases, with 8 bases between. Germline loops: CDR1 LGHDT, CDR2 YNNKEL (reference sequence). The CDR3 loop spans 14 amino acids. The CDR3 nucleotides read TGTGCCAGCAGCCATCGAACTCTGAACACTGAAGCTTTCTTT. Translated, it gives CASSHRTLNTEAFF.

The chain links TRBV7-2 to TRBJ2-7, with 7 bases lining up with TRBD2. The CDR3 runs 15 residues. Per germline, CDR1 SGHTA and CDR2 FQGNSA. Trimming at V came to 3 bases and at J to 0 bases, leaving 5 bases not matched to a gene. The CDR3 is CASSFLAGHSYEQYV. The DNA for the CDR3 is TGTGCCAGCAGCTTTTTAGCGGGCCACTCCTACGAGCAGTACGTC.

The chain joins TRBV20-1 to TRBJ2-7; perhaps TRBD2 as D (6 bases). The V gene's germline CDR1 is DFQATT and CDR2 SNEGSKA (reference sequence). V lost 3 bases and J lost 1, with 13 bases in between. CDR3 length equals 14 residues. This CDR3 is CSASAGFGSYEQYF. DNA for the CDR3: TGCAGTGCTAGTGCGGGGTTTGGGTCCTACGAGCAGTACTTC.

The chain couples TRBV19 to TRBJ1-5; perhaps TRBD1 as D (5 bases). CDR1 LNHDA and CDR2 SQIVND come from the germline V gene (reference sequence). Trimming took 3 bases from V and 7 from J, leaving 10 bases between them. CDR3 length: 13 amino acids. The CDR3 DNA sequence: TGTGCCAGTAGTATCACGACAGACCAGCCCCAGCATTTT. It encodes CASSITTDQPQHF.

This rearrangement joins TRBV3-1 to TRBJ2-5, with TRBD2 identical over 9 bases. This CDR3 contains 15 residues. V shed 1 base, J shed 5 bases, and the junction held 5 bases outside the gene matches. In germline, CDR1 is LGHDT, CDR2 YNNKEL (reference sequence). Here the CDR3 reads CASSQASGRWETQYF. The CDR3 bases are TGTGCCAGCAGCCAAGCGAGCGGGAGGTGGGAGACCCAGTACTTC.

This chain uses TRBV6-1 with TRBJ1-6; TRBD1 matches at 12 bases. Per the germline V gene, CDR1 is MNHNS and CDR2 is SASEGT. The CDR3 has 16 residues. The ends lost 6 bases at V and 10 bases at J; junction bases unmatched: 10. The CDR3 bases are TGTGCCAGCAGCAGGGACAGGGGGCGCTTTGGGTCACCCCTCCACTTT. Its protein is CASSRDRGRFGSPLHF.

The V gene is TRBV4-1, the J gene TRBJ1-5; 8 nucleotides match TRBD1. Germline V gives CDR1 MGHRA, CDR2 YSYEKL. This CDR3 is 13 amino acids long. Trimming cost V 3 bases and J 15 bases; bases outside gene matches: 10. The CDR3 loop is CASSHGQGSTRHF. The CDR3 DNA reads TGCGCCAGCAGCCACGGACAGGGATCAACAAGGCATTTT.

This chain connects TRBV15 to TRBJ2-3, with D unresolved. V gave up 1 base and J gave up 2 bases, with 10 bases separating them. The CDR3 contains 15 residues. Germline V gene sequence: CDR1 LNHNV, CDR2 YYDKDF (reference sequence). Written as DNA, the CDR3 is TGTGCCACCAGCAGAGTCCTTGGAGTCACAGATACGCAGTATTTT. It translates to CATSRVLGVTDTQYF.

The V gene is TRBV29-1, the J gene TRBJ1-5, with TRBD1 as a possible D gene (6 bases). Germline CDR1 reads SQVTM; CDR2 reads ANQGSEA. The CDR3 has 12 residues. Trimming removed 6 bases at V and 7 bases at J, with 13 bases between. This CDR3 is CSVSGVGQPQHF. In DNA, the CDR3 is TGCAGCGTCTCAGGGGTCGGGCAGCCCCAGCATTTT.

The chain recombines TRBV2 with TRBJ2-4; D gene ambiguous. CDR1 SNHLY and CDR2 FYNNEI come from the germline V gene. V was cut by 0 bases and J by 6 bases, with 6 bases left in between. CDR3 size: 13 residues. CDR3 nucleotide sequence: TGTGCCAGCAGTGAAGCCCCCCCAAACATTCAGTACTTC. This gives the protein CASSEAPPNIQYF.

This clonotype occurred once. The chain combines TRBV28 with TRBJ2-1; D is possibly TRBD2 (5 bases). Trimming took 7 bases from V and 7 from J, leaving 17 bases between them. The CDR3 runs 14 residues. From germline, CDR1 is MDHEN and CDR2 SYDVKM. The CDR3 DNA is TGTGCCAGCACCAAAATCGGGGATCCGAATGAGCAGTTCTTC. This codes for CASTKIGDPNEQFF.

The chain joins TRBV30 to TRBJ2-7; 7 bases agree with TRBD1. V lost 3 bases, J lost 5 bases, and 7 bases stayed unmatched. CDR3 length: 13 residues. Germline V gene sequence: CDR1 GTSNPN, CDR2 SVGIG (reference sequence). The CDR3 spells CAWSLRQGHEQYV. The CDR3 DNA follows: TGTGCCTGGAGCTTGCGACAGGGCCACGAGCAGTACGTC.

The chain is built from TRBV9 and TRBJ1-5, with D unresolved. Germline V CDR1 and CDR2: SGDLS, YYNGEE. This CDR3 has 13 amino acids. Trimming left V 2 bases short and J 7 bases short, with 10 bases between. The CDR3 DNA is TGTGCCAGCAGCGTCGATTCCCGCCAGCCCCAGCATTTT. It codes for CASSVDSRQPQHF.

In DNA form, the CDR3 reads TGTGCCAGCAGGCCGAGGGGCGGCGGGAGCACAGATACGCAGTATTTT. Residues: CASRPRGGGSTDTQYF. The V call is TRBV5-4, the J call TRBJ2-3; D may match TRBD1 or TRBD2 (5 bases each). Germline loops: CDR1 SGHNT, CDR2 YYREEE (reference sequence). This CDR3 is 16 amino acids long. V lost 5 bases and J lost 0, with 16 bases in between.

The J gene is TRBJ1-5, the V gene TRBV30; unclear D gene. This CDR3 region has 15 residues. V shed 3 bases and J shed 3 bases, with 15 bases lying between them. Germline loops: CDR1 GTSNPN, CDR2 SVGIG (reference sequence). CDR3 region: CAWSPPRQVNQPQHF. The CDR3, as DNA: TGTGCCTGGAGCCCCCCGAGGCAGGTCAATCAGCCCCAGCATTTT.

The chain employs TRBV21-1 and TRBJ2-7; the table calls TRBD2, which could not be checked here. TRBV21-1 is marked as a pseudogene. The length of the CDR3 is 13 residues. In DNA form, the CDR3 reads TGTGCCAGCAGCACCCGGACAAGCCACGAGCAGTACGTC. It is translated as CASSTRTSHEQYV.

This rearrangement joins TRBV7-9 to TRBJ2-5; tentatively, D is TRBD1 (6 bases). The ends were cut back, 1 base at V and 2 bases at J, with 14 bases in the middle. This CDR3 comprises 16 residues. Germline V gene lookup returns CDR1 SEHNR and CDR2 FQNEAQ (reference sequence). The CDR3 region has the DNA TGTGCCAGCAGCTTAGGAGTTGCACAGGGACAAGAGACCCAGTACTTC. Its translation: CASSLGVAQGQETQYF. Full variable domain (remainder filled in from reference TRBV7-9 and TRBJ2-5): DTGVSQNPRHKITKRGQNVTFRCDPISEHNRLYWYRQTLGQGPEFLTYFQNEAQLEKSRLLSDRFSAERPKGSFSTLEIQRTEQGDSAMYLCASSLGVAQGQETQYFGPGTRLLVL.

This chain uses TRBV20-1 with TRBJ1-1; 9 bases line up with TRBD1. The CDR3 length is 13 residues. Trimming took 6 bases from V and 0 from J; bases not matched to a gene: 2. Germline V CDR1 and CDR2: DFQATT, SNEGSKA (reference sequence). The CDR3 sequence: CSARTGVNTEAFF. The CDR3 nucleotides read TGCAGTGCCCGGACAGGGGTGAACACTGAAGCTTTCTTT.

The V call is TRBV7-9, the J call TRBJ2-7, with a tentative D call TRBD1 (6 bases). Deletions cut 0 bases from V and 2 bases from J, with 11 bases between. The CDR3 has 15 residues. CDR1 is SEHNR and CDR2 is FQNEAQ in the germline V gene (reference sequence). The CDR3: CASSLAQGTTYEQYF. The CDR3 DNA reads as TGTGCCAGCAGCTTAGCCCAGGGGACAACCTACGAGCAGTACTTC.

V gene TRBV24-1 combines with J gene TRBJ2-5, with TRBD2 matching 12 bases. The germline V gene has CDR1 KGHDR and CDR2 SFDVKD. Trimming removed 3 bases from V and 1 base from J; junction bases left unmatched: 5. The CDR3 is 17 amino acids. In nucleotides, the CDR3 is TGTGCCACCAGTGATCACCGACTAGCGGGGGCCCAAGAGACCCAGTACTTC. It is translated as CATSDHRLAGAQETQYF.

This chain links TRBV29-1 with TRBJ2-1; 10 nucleotides align to TRBD1. The CDR3 is 14 amino acids. Germline CDR1 SQVTM, CDR2 ANQGSEA. V shed 8 bases, J shed 0 bases, and the junction held 4 bases outside the gene matches. The CDR3 loop reads CSIRTGGSYNEQFF. The CDR3 DNA reads as TGCAGCATACGGACAGGGGGCTCCTACAATGAGCAGTTCTTC.